This T cell receptor (beta chain) appears in the sequencing data of a study of T cell responses to AZD1222 COVID-19 vaccine. As concerns this clone: Its specificity is not known.

Study-level points and caveats: In all cases, repertoires were sampled only after the peak T cell response.

The germline V gene encodes CDR1 MGHDK and CDR2 SYGVNS. This CDR3 region has 14 residues. The junction had 7 bases not matched to a gene; V was cut back by 4 bases and J by 4 bases. Here immunoSEQ multiplex PCR was the method, and the copy in TCRdb shows in-frame clones only, minus some. The sample lists 85,000 to 120,000 clones, almost 85% occurring once. This TCR came from an adult in good health. The V and J genes are TRBV25-1 and TRBJ2-7, with TRBD2 matching 7 bases. The material was peripheral blood, obtained on day 0 of AZD1222 vaccination. Here the CDR3 DNA reads TGTGCCAGCAGTGTTGCTAGCGGTTTTTACGAGCAGTACTTC. This codes for CASSVASGFYEQYF.